This paragraph covers one T cell receptor beta chain sequence. The record originates from a study of OX40 agonist ivuxolimab in advanced cancers. Repertoires were generated with immunoSEQ multiplex PCR, while TCRdb's copy carries only in-frame clones and drops some. Among about 20,000 clones listed, 83% were seen once. This specimen consisted of CD4+ or CD8+ T cells sorted from blood, obtained in a trial of the OX40 agonist ivuxolimab. The TCR comes from an adult with an advanced solid tumor such as melanoma, head and neck, liver or kidney cancer.

The CDR3 DNA sequence: TGTGCCAGCAGCAGGACGATCCAGGGGGACTATGGCTACACCTTC. Protein: CASSRTIQGDYGYTF. The chain couples TRBV7-8 to TRBJ1-2, with 7 positions matching TRBD1. V shed 5 bases, J shed 3 bases, and the junction held 9 bases outside the gene matches. The CDR3 runs 15 residues. Germline CDR1 is SGHVS and CDR2 is FQNEAQ.